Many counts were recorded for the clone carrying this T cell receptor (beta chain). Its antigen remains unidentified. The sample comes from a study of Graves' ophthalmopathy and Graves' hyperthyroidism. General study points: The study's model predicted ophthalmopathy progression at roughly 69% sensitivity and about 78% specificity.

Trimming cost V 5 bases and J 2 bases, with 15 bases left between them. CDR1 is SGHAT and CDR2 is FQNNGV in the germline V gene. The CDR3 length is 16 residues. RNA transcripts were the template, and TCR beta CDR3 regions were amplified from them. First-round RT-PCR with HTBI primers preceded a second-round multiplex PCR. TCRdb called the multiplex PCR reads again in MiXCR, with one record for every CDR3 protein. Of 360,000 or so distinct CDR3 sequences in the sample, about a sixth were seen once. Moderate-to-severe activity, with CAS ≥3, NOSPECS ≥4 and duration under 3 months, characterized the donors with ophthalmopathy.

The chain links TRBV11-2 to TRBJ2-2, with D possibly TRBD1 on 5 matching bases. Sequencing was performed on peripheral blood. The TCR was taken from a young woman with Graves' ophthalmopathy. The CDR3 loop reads CASSPHDRLNTGELFF. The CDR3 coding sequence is TGTGCCAGCAGCCCCCACGACAGATTAAACACCGGGGAGCTGTTTTTT.